This record looks at one TCR beta chain sequence and its context. These data are taken from a study of T cell responses to AZD1222 COVID-19 vaccine. Some clones are missing from TCRdb's copy, which holds only in-frame ones; the method was immunoSEQ multiplex PCR. Of over 130,000 clones in the sample, 90% are singletons; the top ten hold 1.5% to 2%. The CDR3 consists of 14 residues. Germline CDR1 reads MNHEY; CDR2 reads SVGAGI. V lost 6 bases and J 8 bases, leaving 16 bases between the germline ends. Second doses that came at about 4 or about 12 weeks were put together. The TCR was taken from an adult who received the AZD1222 COVID-19 vaccine. Sequencing used peripheral blood, obtained 28 days after the second AZD1222 dose. The chain carries TRBV6-5 and TRBJ1-4, with a weak D call TRBD1 (5 bases). The CDR3 DNA follows: TGTGCCAGCAGACGGACAAATTTGGGAGAAAAACTGTTTTTT. It translates to CASRRTNLGEKLFF.